This T cell receptor beta chain was found in a study of blood T cell repertoires in COVID-19. Trimming pared 0 bases from V and 4 bases from J, leaving 7 bases between. This CDR3 region has 13 residues. CDR1 is MNHNS, CDR2 SASEGT, per germline. Participant-given clinical history determined each cohort assignment. Someone with COVID-19 had been met by exposed participants within 2 weeks before study entry. In the source study's methods: Nucleated cell counts were estimated from reference gene primer amplification. Profiled with immunoSEQ multiplex PCR; TCRdb holds only in-frame clones, not every one. That table supplies the V and J calls and clone size; D and trimming were determined from the DNA. Here the sample spans 60,000 to 75,000 clones, 72% being singletons.

This clonotype originated in a woman aged 55-69 years who had been exposed to COVID-19. Sample: PBMCs or T cells enriched from blood (not recorded which). The chain has TRBV6-1 and TRBJ2-7; D remains unclear. CDR3 sequence reads: CASSEAVRYEQYF. CDR3 sequence (DNA): TGTGCCAGCAGTGAAGCGGTACGGTACGAGCAGTACTTC.